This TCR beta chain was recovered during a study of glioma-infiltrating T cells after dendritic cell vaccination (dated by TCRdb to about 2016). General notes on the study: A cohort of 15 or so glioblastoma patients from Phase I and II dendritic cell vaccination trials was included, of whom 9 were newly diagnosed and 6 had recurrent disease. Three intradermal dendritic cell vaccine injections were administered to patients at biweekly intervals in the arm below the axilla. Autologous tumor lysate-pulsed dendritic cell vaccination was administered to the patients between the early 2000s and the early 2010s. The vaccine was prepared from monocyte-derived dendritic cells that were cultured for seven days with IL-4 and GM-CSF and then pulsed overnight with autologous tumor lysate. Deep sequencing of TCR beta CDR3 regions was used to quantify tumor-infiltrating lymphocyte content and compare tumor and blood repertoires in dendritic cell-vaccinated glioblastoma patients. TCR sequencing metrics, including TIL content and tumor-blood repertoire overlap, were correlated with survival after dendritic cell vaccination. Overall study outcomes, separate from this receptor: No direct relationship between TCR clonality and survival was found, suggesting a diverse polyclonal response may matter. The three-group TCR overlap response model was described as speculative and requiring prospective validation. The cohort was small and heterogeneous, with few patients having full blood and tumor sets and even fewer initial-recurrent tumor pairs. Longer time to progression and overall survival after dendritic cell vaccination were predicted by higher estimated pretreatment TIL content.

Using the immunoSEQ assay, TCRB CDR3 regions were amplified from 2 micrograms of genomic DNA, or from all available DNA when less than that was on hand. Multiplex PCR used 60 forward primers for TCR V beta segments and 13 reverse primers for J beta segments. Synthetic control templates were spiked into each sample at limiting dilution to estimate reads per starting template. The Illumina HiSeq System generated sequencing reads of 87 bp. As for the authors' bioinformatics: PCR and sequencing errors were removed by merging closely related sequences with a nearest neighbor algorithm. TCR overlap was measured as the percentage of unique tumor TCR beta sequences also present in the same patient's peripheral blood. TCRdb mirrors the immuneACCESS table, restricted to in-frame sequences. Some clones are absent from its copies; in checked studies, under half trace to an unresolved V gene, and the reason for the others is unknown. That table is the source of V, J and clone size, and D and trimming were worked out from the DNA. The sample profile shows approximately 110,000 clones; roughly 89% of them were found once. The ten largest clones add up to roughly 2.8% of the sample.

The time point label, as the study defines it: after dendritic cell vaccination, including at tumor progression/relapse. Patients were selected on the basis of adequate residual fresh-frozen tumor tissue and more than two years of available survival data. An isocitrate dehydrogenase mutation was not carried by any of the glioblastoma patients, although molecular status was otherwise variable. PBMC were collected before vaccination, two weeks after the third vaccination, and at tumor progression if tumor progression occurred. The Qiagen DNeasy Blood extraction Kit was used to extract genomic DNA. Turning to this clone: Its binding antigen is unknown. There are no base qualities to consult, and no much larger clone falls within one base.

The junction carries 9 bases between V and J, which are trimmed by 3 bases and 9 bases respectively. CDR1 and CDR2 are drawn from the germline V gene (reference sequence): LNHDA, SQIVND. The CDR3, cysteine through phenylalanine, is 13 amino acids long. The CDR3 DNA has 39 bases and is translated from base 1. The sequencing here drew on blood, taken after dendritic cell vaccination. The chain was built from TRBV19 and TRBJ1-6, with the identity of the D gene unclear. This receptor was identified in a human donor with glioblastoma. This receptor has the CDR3 CASSMGPLSPLHF. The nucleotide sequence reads TGTGCCAGTAGTATGGGCCCGCTTTCACCCCTCCACTTT.